The rows below give T cell receptor beta chains drawn from one sample of a study of beta chain features in type 1 diabetes. TCRdb keeps only in-frame clones here, not all; method: immunoSEQ multiplex PCR. Counted here are hundreds of thousands of clones, around 28% occurring once; the ten biggest clones make up around 0.065%. Sequencing used naive CD4+ T cells from blood. Every receptor here comes from a man aged 18 to 30 in good health. CDR3s include the opening cysteine and the closing phenylalanine or tryptophan. A D gene is named only where the DNA matches it firmly. Some rows have no size entry. The others give once, few or many, or a class for an expanded clone.

length	J	V	size	D	DNA	CDR3
13	TRBJ2-1	TRBV2	few	NA	TGTGCCAGCAGTGAAAGAGGGCTCAATGAGCAGTTCTTC	CASSERGLNEQFF
13	TRBJ1-1	TRBV30	NA	NA	TGTGCCTGGAAAACAGACTGGAACACTGAAGCTTTCTTT	CAWKTDWNTEAFF
15	TRBJ2-1	TRBV5-1	NA	TRBD2	TGCGCCAGCAGCTTGGGAGGCGGGAGCTACAATGAGCAGTTCTTC	CASSLGGGSYNEQFF
13	TRBJ2-3	TRBV29-1	few	NA	TGCAGCGTTGTTCGGCCCCTCACAGATACGCAGTATTTT	CSVVRPLTDTQYF
16	TRBJ1-1	TRBV14	few	NA	TGTGCCAGCAGCCAAGATCCGAGACTAATGAACACTGAAGCTTTCTTT	CASSQDPRLMNTEAFF
18	TRBJ2-3	TRBV9	NA	TRBD2	TGTGCCAGCAGCGGTCCGGGACTAGCGGGAGGCCGCACAGATACGCAGTATTTT	CASSGPGLAGGRTDTQYF
12	TRBJ2-7	TRBV28	NA	NA	TGTGCCAGCAGCCAGACAGGAAAGGAGCAGTACTTC	CASSQTGKEQYF
13	TRBJ2-5	TRBV7-2	NA	NA	TGTGCCAGCAGCAGACTGCTTTCGGGGACCCAGTACTTC	CASSRLLSGTQYF
17	TRBJ2-2	TRBV5-1	once	TRBD1	TGCGCCAGCAGCTTACCCCGGACAGGGCCCTACACCGGGGAGCTGTTTTTT	CASSLPRTGPYTGELFF
14	TRBJ2-7	TRBV7-3	NA	NA	TGTGCCAGCAGCCCGACTAGGAGTTCTCACGAGCAGTACTTC	CASSPTRSSHEQYF
17	TRBJ1-5	TRBV10-3	NA	TRBD1	TGTGCCATCAGTGAGTCCCGGACAGGGGGCCTCAATCAGCCCCAGCATTTT	CAISESRTGGLNQPQHF
13	TRBJ2-3	TRBV7-6	once	NA	TGTGCCAGCAGCGGTAGGGGCACAGATACGCAGTATTTT	CASSGRGTDTQYF
16	TRBJ1-5	TRBV7-8	once	TRBD1	TGTGCCAGCAGCTCAGCGGGACAGGGGGCGAATCAGCCCCAGCATTTT	CASSSAGQGANQPQHF
11	TRBJ2-7	TRBV29-1	few	NA	TGCAGCGTTGACACGCCTGGTATGCAGTACTTC	CSVDTPGMQYF
13	TRBJ2-7	TRBV30	few	NA	TGTGCCTCGGCTGGGGACTCTCTTCGCGAGCAGTACTTC	CASAGDSLREQYF
15	TRBJ2-5	TRBV18	few	TRBD1	TGTGCCAGCTCACGGGACAGTGATTCCCAAGAGACCCAGTACTTC	CASSRDSDSQETQYF
13	TRBJ2-7	TRBV6-5	NA	NA	TGTGCCAGCCGGCGGCTAGCGTCCTACGAGCAGTACTTC	CASRRLASYEQYF
13	TRBJ2-3	TRBV7-3	few	NA	TGTGCCAGCAGCTTAGCTAGCTCCGATACGCAGTATTTT	CASSLASSDTQYF
11	TRBJ2-7	TRBV20-1	NA	NA	TGCAGTGCTTACAGATCCTACGAGCAGTACTTC	CSAYRSYEQYF
15	TRBJ2-3	TRBV6-6	few	TRBD1	TGTGCCAGCAGCCTTCCGGGACAGGGGTCAGATACGCAGTATTTT	CASSLPGQGSDTQYF
17	TRBJ2-2	TRBV19	NA	TRBD2	TGTGCCAGTAGTATAGATCATGGCGGGAGCTCGGTCGGGGAGCTGTTTTTT	CASSIDHGGSSVGELFF
14	TRBJ2-5	TRBV6-1	NA	NA	TGTGCCAGCACCGGAAGCCCCCGGGGCGAGACCCAGTACTTC	CASTGSPRGETQYF
14	TRBJ2-7	TRBV7-2	NA	NA	TGTGCCAGCAGCTTAGCCACGGGGGCCACCGAGCAGTACTTC	CASSLATGATEQYF
18	TRBJ2-1	TRBV11-3	few	TRBD2	TGTGCCAGCAGCGGTTTAGAGCCGGGACTAGCCGAGTGGAATGAGCAGTTCTTC	CASSGLEPGLAEWNEQFF
16	TRBJ2-2	TRBV10-3	NA	TRBD1	TGTGCCATCAACCGTGACAGGGGTGCGGACACCGGGGAGCTGTTTTTT	CAINRDRGADTGELFF
14	TRBJ2-7	TRBV5-6	NA	NA	TGTGCCAGCAGCTTGGATAGGCGTCCCTACGAGCAGTACTTC	CASSLDRRPYEQYF
15	TRBJ2-3	TRBV4-3	NA	NA	TGCGCCAGCAGCCACAACCAACCTTCTTATTCGACGCAGTATTTT	CASSHNQPSYSTQYF
16	TRBJ2-1	TRBV6-5	NA	TRBD2	TGTGCCAGCAGTTCCCGACTAGCGGGAATATCTAATGAGCAGTTCTTC	CASSSRLAGISNEQFF
13	TRBJ1-2	TRBV30	few	NA	TGTGCCTGGAGTCCAGGGCTTAACTATGGCTACACCTTC	CAWSPGLNYGYTF
16	TRBJ1-5	TRBV30	NA	TRBD1	TGTGCCTGGAGTGCTCTCACAGGGGACAGCAATCAGCCCCAGCATTTT	CAWSALTGDSNQPQHF
13	TRBJ2-1	TRBV9	NA	NA	TGTGCCAGCAGCCCCACCTGGGAGAGTGAGCAGTTCTTC	CASSPTWESEQFF
16	TRBJ2-2	TRBV9	NA	TRBD2	TGTGCCAGCAGCGTAACTACGACTAGCGCCACCGGGGAGCTGTTTTTT	CASSVTTTSATGELFF
12	TRBJ2-5	TRBV29-1	few	TRBD1	TGCAGCGTTGAGAGGGGGCGAGAGACCCAGTACTTC	CSVERGRETQYF
15	TRBJ1-5	TRBV28	few	NA	TGTGCCAGCAGTTTAGGGGGGCAGGCGCATCAGCCCCAGCATTTT	CASSLGGQAHQPQHF
11	TRBJ1-1	TRBV30	NA	NA	TGTGCCTGGAGACAAACCCGTGAAGCTTTCTTT	CAWRQTREAFF
14	TRBJ1-2	TRBV5-1	NA	TRBD1	TGCGCCAGCGCGGGACAGGGGACTAACTATGGCTACACCTTC	CASAGQGTNYGYTF
15	TRBJ1-2	TRBV7-8	NA	NA	TGTGCCAGCATCCCCGACATTACAGATAACTATGGCTACACCTTC	CASIPDITDNYGYTF
13	TRBJ2-3	TRBV29-1	NA	NA	TGCAGCGTGATTCCTACTAGCACAGATACGCAGTATTTT	CSVIPTSTDTQYF
14	TRBJ2-5	TRBV27	NA	NA	TGTGCCAGCAGTCCCGAGACCTCTAAAGAGACCCAGTACTTC	CASSPETSKETQYF
15	TRBJ2-5	TRBV9	NA	TRBD2	TGTGCCAGCAGCTCCTGGACTAGCGGGAGAGAGACCCAGTACTTC	CASSSWTSGRETQYF
18	TRBJ2-4	TRBV5-1	NA	TRBD2	TGCGCCAGCAGCTTGGCCCGGACTAGCGGGATAGCCAAAAACATTCAGTACTTC	CASSLARTSGIAKNIQYF
13	TRBJ2-5	TRBV30	NA	TRBD2	TGTGCCTGGAGCGCCACTAGCGGGGGGACCCAGTACTTC	CAWSATSGGTQYF
14	TRBJ2-5	TRBV15	few	NA	TGTGCCACCAGCAGAGATAGAGGGAGGGAGACCCAGTACTTC	CATSRDRGRETQYF
13	TRBJ2-7	TRBV30	few	NA	TGTGCCTGGAGTGTACGTGGCTCCTCCGAGCAGTACTTC	CAWSVRGSSEQYF
11	TRBJ1-2	TRBV30	NA	NA	TGTGCCTGGGGACAGCTGACTCGCTACACCTTC	CAWGQLTRYTF
14	TRBJ2-3	TRBV11-2	NA	NA	TGTGCCAGCAGCTTGTCTGATAGCACAGATACGCAGTATTTT	CASSLSDSTDTQYF
16	TRBJ2-5	TRBV6-5	NA	NA	TGTGCCAGCAGTTACGGTCAGGGAAGGTGGCAAGAGACCCAGTACTTC	CASSYGQGRWQETQYF
14	TRBJ2-5	TRBV28	NA	NA	TGTGCCAGCAGTTTAAAGCAGGGGCGAGAGACCCAGTACTTC	CASSLKQGRETQYF
12	TRBJ2-4	TRBV9	NA	TRBD2	TGTGCCAGCAGCGGGACTAGTAACATTCAGTACTTC	CASSGTSNIQYF
14	TRBJ2-2	TRBV7-9	NA	NA	TGTGCCAGCAGCTTAGGCCGAAACACCGGGGAGCTGTTTTTT	CASSLGRNTGELFF
15	TRBJ2-1	TRBV5-1	few	TRBD1	TGCGCCAGCAGCCAGGGACAGGGTAACCACAATGAGCAGTTCTTC	CASSQGQGNHNEQFF
13	TRBJ2-7	TRBV9	NA	NA	TGTGCCAGCAGCGTAAGTGGGTTCTACGAGCAGTACTTC	CASSVSGFYEQYF
15	TRBJ1-2	TRBV9	few	NA	TGTGCCAGCAGCGTAGCTGGGGGGCGCGGCTATGGCTACACCTTC	CASSVAGGRGYGYTF
17	TRBJ2-1	TRBV7-9	NA	TRBD2	TGTGCCAGCAGCTTGTTGGGGCTGACTAGCGGGAGCAATGAGCAGTTCTTC	CASSLLGLTSGSNEQFF
17	TRBJ2-1	TRBV5-1	NA	NA	TGCGCCAGCAGCTTAAGTGGAGCGGCTAGTCTCGTAAATGAGCAGTTCTTC	CASSLSGAASLVNEQFF
16	TRBJ2-7	TRBV14	NA	NA	TGTGCCAGCAGCCACCTAAGGACAGCAAGCTCCTACGAGCAGTACTTC	CASSHLRTASSYEQYF
13	TRBJ2-6	TRBV29-1	NA	NA	TGCAGCGTTGACCTGGGTGGGGCCAACGTCCTGACTTTC	CSVDLGGANVLTF
16	TRBJ2-3	TRBV4-2	NA	NA	TGTGCCAGCAGCGCTAACTTAGCGGCTAGCACAGATACGCAGTATTTT	CASSANLAASTDTQYF
15	TRBJ2-1	TRBV7-2	few	TRBD2	TGTGCCAGCAGCGCGCTAGCGGGAGTTGTCAATGAGCAGTTCTTC	CASSALAGVVNEQFF
14	TRBJ2-1	TRBV7-9	NA	TRBD2	TGTGCCAGCAGCTTTACTAGCGGGAGTCTTGAGCAGTTCTTC	CASSFTSGSLEQFF